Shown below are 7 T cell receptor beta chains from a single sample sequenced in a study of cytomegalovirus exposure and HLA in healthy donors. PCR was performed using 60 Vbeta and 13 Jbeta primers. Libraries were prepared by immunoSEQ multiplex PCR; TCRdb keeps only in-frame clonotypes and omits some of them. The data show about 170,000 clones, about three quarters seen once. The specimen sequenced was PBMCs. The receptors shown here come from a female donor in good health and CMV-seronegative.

As DNA, the CDR3 is TGTGCCAGCAGTTACTCCGGGACAAAGTATGGCTACACCTTC. Translated: CASSYSGTKYGYTF. V usage is TRBV6-5 and J usage is TRBJ1-2; maybe TRBD1 (6 bases). The CDR3 spans 14 residues. Between the trimmed V and J ends, which lost 0 bases and 5 bases, there was a span of 10 bases. Germline V lookup: CDR1 MNHEY, CDR2 SVGAGI.

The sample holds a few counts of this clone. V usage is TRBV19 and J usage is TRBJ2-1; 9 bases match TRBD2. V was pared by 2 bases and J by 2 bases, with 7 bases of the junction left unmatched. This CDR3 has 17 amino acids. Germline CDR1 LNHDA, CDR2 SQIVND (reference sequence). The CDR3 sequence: CASSISGGRATYNEQFF. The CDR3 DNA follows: TGTGCCAGTAGTATATCCGGCGGGAGGGCAACCTACAATGAGCAGTTCTTC.

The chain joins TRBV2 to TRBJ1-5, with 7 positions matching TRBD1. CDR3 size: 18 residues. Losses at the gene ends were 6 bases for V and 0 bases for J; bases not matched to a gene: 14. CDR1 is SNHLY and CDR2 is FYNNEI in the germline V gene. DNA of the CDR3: TGTGCCAGCAGATTAGACAGGGTCGGAGGGCATAGCAATCAGCCCCAGCATTTT. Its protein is CASRLDRVGGHSNQPQHF.

The CDR3 protein is CASSLKVAEETQYF. The DNA of the CDR3 is TGCGCCAGCAGCTTGAAGGTTGCGGAAGAGACCCAGTACTTC. V is TRBV5-1 and J is TRBJ2-5; D remains ambiguous. This CDR3 contains 14 residues. Deletions cut 1 base from V and 3 bases from J, with 10 bases between. CDR1 is SGHRS and CDR2 is YFSETQ in the germline V gene.

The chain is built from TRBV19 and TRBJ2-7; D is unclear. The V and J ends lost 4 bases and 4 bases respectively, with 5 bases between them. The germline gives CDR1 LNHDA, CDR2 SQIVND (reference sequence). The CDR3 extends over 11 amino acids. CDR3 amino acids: CASSTEYEQYF. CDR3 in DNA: TGTGCCAGTAGTACGGAGTACGAGCAGTACTTC.

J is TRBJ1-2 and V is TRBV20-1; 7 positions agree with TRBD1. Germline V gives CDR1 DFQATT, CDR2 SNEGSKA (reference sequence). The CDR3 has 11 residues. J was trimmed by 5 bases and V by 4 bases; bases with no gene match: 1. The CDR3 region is CSAKQGYGYTF. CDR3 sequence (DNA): TGCAGTGCTAAACAGGGGTATGGCTACACCTTC.

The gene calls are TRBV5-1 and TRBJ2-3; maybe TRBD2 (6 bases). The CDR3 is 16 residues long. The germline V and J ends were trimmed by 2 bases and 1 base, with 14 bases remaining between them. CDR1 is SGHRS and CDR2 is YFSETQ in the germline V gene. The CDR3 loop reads CASSFSGSPRTDTQYF. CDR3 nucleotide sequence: TGCGCCAGCAGCTTTAGCGGATCCCCTCGCACAGATACGCAGTATTTT.